These 3 T cell receptor beta chains share one sample of origin, sequenced in a study. TCRdb re-derived calls from the 5' RACE reads in MiXCR, one entry per CDR3 protein. The sample has more than 40,000 distinct CDR3 sequences, 29% seen once. The sequencing sample was made of memory CD4+ T cells sorted from a lymph node. Subset here: memory CD4+ T cells, CD4+CD45RO+CD25-. The source of these receptors is a female donor with breast cancer.

The chain recombines TRBV5-1 with TRBJ2-7; D may be TRBD1 or TRBD2 (5 bases each). Germline CDR1 and CDR2: SGHRS and YFSETQ. This CDR3 is 13 amino acids long. The V and J ends lost 5 bases and 5 bases respectively, with 14 bases between them. CDR3: CASSRGPGNEQYF. The CDR3 DNA is TGCGCCAGCAGTAGGGGCCCCGGGAACGAGCAGTACTTC.

The table lists this clonotype with a few counts. The gene calls are TRBV10-3 and TRBJ1-1, with D possibly TRBD1 on 5 matching bases. This CDR3 has 14 amino acids. Germline CDR1 and CDR2: ENHRY and SYGVKD. The ends were cut back, 0 bases at V and 5 bases at J, with 10 bases in the middle. The CDR3 loop reads CAISESRGVTEAFF. As DNA, the CDR3 is TGTGCCATCAGTGAGTCAAGGGGTGTGACTGAAGCTTTCTTT.

This clonotype was picked up many times. V usage is TRBV9 and J usage is TRBJ2-1; D unresolved. The CDR3 consists of 13 residues. CDR1 is SGDLS and CDR2 is YYNGEE in the germline V gene. The germline V and J ends were trimmed by 1 base and 7 bases, with 9 bases remaining between them. CDR3 nucleotide sequence: TGTGCCAGCAGCGTAACCCCAGAGAATGAGCAGTTCTTC. Protein sequence: CASSVTPENEQFF.